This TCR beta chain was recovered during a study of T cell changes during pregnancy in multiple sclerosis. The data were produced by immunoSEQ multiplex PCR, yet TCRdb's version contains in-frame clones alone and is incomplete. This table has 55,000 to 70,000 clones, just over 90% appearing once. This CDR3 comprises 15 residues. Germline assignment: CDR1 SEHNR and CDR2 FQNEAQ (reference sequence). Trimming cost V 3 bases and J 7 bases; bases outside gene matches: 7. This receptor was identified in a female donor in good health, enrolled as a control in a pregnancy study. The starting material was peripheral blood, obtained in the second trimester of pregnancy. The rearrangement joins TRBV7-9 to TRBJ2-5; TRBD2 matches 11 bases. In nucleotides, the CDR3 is TGTGCCAGCAGCTTGGGGACTAGCGGTACGCGGACCCAGTACTTC. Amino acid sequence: CASSLGTSGTRTQYF.